The entry that follows covers one TCR beta chain sequence. Without the conserved terminal phenylalanine or tryptophan, this CDR3 likely stems from a read error. CDR1 and CDR2 (germline): SGHDN, FVKESK. The CDR3 consists of 13 residues. The data were obtained in a study of tumor and adjacent non-tumor tissue in lung cancer. TCRbeta libraries were built with three rounds of nested PCR, modified from ARM-PCR. MiXCR, applied by TCRdb to the multiplex PCR reads, yields one record per CDR3 protein. Of 70,000 to 95,000 distinct CDR3 sequences listed, over 60% are singletons. This sample's RNA came from whole unsorted tissue. The normal lung tissue was taken more than 3 cm from the tumor edge.

This TCR came from an older man with non-small cell lung cancer. V usage is TRBV14 and J usage is TRBJ2-7; no reliable D call. The sample taken for sequencing was distant non-tumor lung tissue. The CDR3 region is CSTSQGYADEQYL. CDR3 DNA: TGTTCCACCAGCCAAGGGTATGCTGACGAGCAGTACCTC.